The TCR beta chain under discussion was sequenced for a study of cytomegalovirus exposure and HLA in healthy donors. This CDR3 region has 15 residues. Trimming removed 7 bases at V and 0 bases at J, with 13 bases between. Germline-derived CDR1 and CDR2 are SGHTA and FQGNSA. In its sample, this clone was seen once. PCR employed 60 Vbeta and 13 Jbeta primers. Produced via immunoSEQ multiplex PCR; TCRdb's table is partial and in-frame only. The sample carries about 160,000 clones, around 84% recorded once. The chain is built from TRBV7-2 and TRBJ1-3, with a weak D call TRBD1 (5 bases). The clonotype originates from a male donor in good health and CMV-seropositive. What was sequenced was PBMCs. DNA for the CDR3: TGTGCCAGCACCAAAGACAGCCGCTCTGGAAACACCATATATTTT. It specifies CASTKDSRSGNTIYF.